The rows below give T cell receptor beta chains drawn from one sample of a study of blood T cells in healthy people across ages. TCRdb used MiXCR to reprocess the 5' RACE reads, holding one entry per CDR3 protein. The data hold over 1,500,000 distinct CDR3 sequences, with around 40% observed a single time. Material for sequencing was blood. The receptors stem from a human donor in good health. Each CDR3 is given without its conserved first and last residue. Each record gives: V gene, D gene, J gene, CDR3 protein. D genes are given only for firm matches.

>TRBV6-2/TRBV6-3|NA|TRBJ1-1
ASSYSRFGSMNTEAF
>TRBV27|TRBD1|TRBJ2-1
ATRQGSGYEQF
>TRBV5-1|NA|TRBJ2-7
ASSSGRFWEQY
>TRBV6-6|NA|TRBJ2-2
ASSYSPEKKNTGELF
>TRBV7-9|TRBD1|TRBJ1-2
ASRWTGGMAGYT
>TRBV5-1|NA|TRBJ2-3
ASRQERASDTQY
>TRBV6-2/TRBV6-3|NA|TRBJ2-3
ASSKEEGDTQY
>TRBV4-3|NA|TRBJ1-2
ASRQGSDYGYT
>TRBV20-1|TRBD1|TRBJ1-5
SAVSGTGVDQPQH
>TRBV29-1|TRBD1|TRBJ2-7
SVFGDRGYEQY
>TRBV7-9|NA|TRBJ1-2
ASTQWRYTGSDYGYT
>TRBV28|NA|TRBJ1-2
ASSSSDGLDYGYT
>TRBV4-1|NA|TRBJ1-1
ASSQLPGRNTEAF
>TRBV7-2|TRBD1|TRBJ1-5
ASSSRDRGRDQPQH